The sequence of this TCR beta chain was determined in a study of T-cell memory formation after mild COVID-19. Turning to the study itself: TCR clusters were largely donor specific. General study results and limits: Chiefly within CM and EM were the contracting CD4+ clones; CD8+ ones were within EMRA. Day 15 to 85 contracting clones showed balanced CD4/CD8; day 15 to 37 expanders favored CD4+.

TCRdb re-analysed the 5' RACE reads in MiXCR, keeping a single row per CDR3 protein. The sample lists about 55,000 distinct CDR3 sequences, approximately 9.5% occurring once. This clonotype has ten or more counts. Its specificity is unknown. V dropped 7 bases and J dropped 4; count of bases not matched to a gene: 6. The CDR3 runs to 14 residues. The TCR sequence derives from a young man who had mild COVID-19 (a few samples of this study predate the infection). Cell type and time point are not known. The sample comprised PBMCs or a T cell subset sorted from them (not recorded which). The gene calls are TRBV12-3 or TRBV12-4 and TRBJ2-3; 9 bases map to TRBD2. CDR3 sequence reads: CASTQRGGADTQYF. The DNA of the CDR3 is TGTGCCAGCACCCAGCGCGGGGGGGCAGATACGCAGTATTTT.